The 17 T cell receptor beta chains in this list originate from one sample, sequenced in a study of technical replicates of blood from a handful of donors. The repertoire was sequenced with immunoSEQ multiplex PCR; TCRdb's copy has only in-frame clones and lacks some. This sample has around 80,000 clones, with approximately 90% found just once. Sequencing used T cells isolated from PBMCs. The receptors come from a human donor in good health.

The chain recombines TRBV4-1 with TRBJ1-1, with 11 positions matching TRBD1. Unmatched junction bases numbered 5, after V lost 6 bases and J lost 2 bases. The CDR3 covers 15 residues. The germline gives CDR1 MGHRA, CDR2 YSYEKL. Here the CDR3 DNA reads TGCGCCAGCAGGCGGACAGGGGGCGTAAACACTGAAGCTTTCTTT. It codes for CASRRTGGVNTEAFF.

V gene TRBV6-5 combines with J gene TRBJ1-1; D perhaps matches TRBD1 (5 bases). This CDR3 contains 13 residues. V shed 4 bases and J shed 4 bases, with 10 bases lying between them. Germline values: CDR1 MNHEY, CDR2 SVGAGI. The CDR3 sequence: CASSFSGVTEAFF. CDR3 coding DNA: TGTGCCAGCAGTTTTTCGGGGGTCACTGAAGCTTTCTTT.

The rearrangement joins TRBV5-1 to TRBJ2-2, with 7 nucleotides matching TRBD2. The CDR3 totals 15 residues. CDR1 is SGHRS, CDR2 YFSETQ, per germline. The V and J ends lost 3 bases and 1 base, in that order; junction bases with no gene match: 3. The CDR3 spells CASSWLAENTGELFF. The DNA of the CDR3 is TGCGCCAGCAGCTGGCTAGCGGAGAACACCGGGGAGCTGTTTTTT.

The chain's CDR3 is CASSYLQGANYGYTF. The CDR3 DNA sequence: TGTGCCAGCAGTTACCTACAGGGGGCTAACTATGGCTACACCTTC. The rearrangement uses TRBV6-5 and TRBJ1-2; TRBD1 aligns across 8 bases. The V gene end was trimmed by 2 bases and the J gene end by 0 bases; junction bases not matched to a gene: 2. This CDR3 is built from 15 residues. Germline V CDR1 and CDR2: MNHEY, SVGAGI.

The V gene is TRBV5-6, the J gene TRBJ1-1; tentatively, D is TRBD1 (6 bases). Germline lookup yields CDR1 SGHDT and CDR2 YYEEEE. This CDR3 has 13 amino acids. Between the trimmed V and J ends, which lost 4 bases and 6 bases, there was a span of 13 bases. CDR3: CASSAGTYPEAFF. CDR3 DNA sequence: TGTGCCAGCAGCGCTGGGACATACCCTGAAGCTTTCTTT.

The chain joins TRBV29-1 to TRBJ1-1; 9 positions match TRBD1. The CDR3 totals 13 residues. Germline V gives CDR1 SQVTM, CDR2 ANQGSEA. Trimming at V came to 7 bases and at J to 0 bases, leaving 3 bases not matched to a gene. CDR3 nucleotide sequence: TGCAGCGGGGGACAGGGTCTGAACACTGAAGCTTTCTTT. It translates to CSGGQGLNTEAFF.

This clone was observed a few times. The chain couples TRBV28 to TRBJ1-1; possibly TRBD1 for D (6 bases). Trimming removed 6 bases at V and 5 bases at J, with 7 bases between. The CDR3 has 11 residues. Germline CDR1 and CDR2: MDHEN and SYDVKM. DNA of the CDR3: TGTGCCAGCAGGGGGGCGACTGAAGCTTTCTTT. Translation: CASRGATEAFF.

The rearrangement uses TRBV7-6 and TRBJ1-6; D possibly corresponds to TRBD1 (6 bases). Trimming cost V 0 bases and J 0 bases, with 9 bases left between them. This CDR3 spans 17 amino acids. Looked up from germline, CDR1 is SGHVS and CDR2 is FNYEAQ. This CDR3 is CASSLAARGSYNSPLHF. For the CDR3, the DNA is TGTGCCAGCAGCTTAGCGGCCAGGGGCTCCTATAATTCACCCCTCCACTTT.

The chain combines TRBV10-2 with TRBJ2-3; 8 nucleotides match TRBD1. In germline, CDR1 is WSHSY, CDR2 SAAADI. This CDR3 has 15 amino acids. Germline trimming cut 2 bases from V and 3 bases from J; bases unmatched to any gene: 4. This CDR3 is CASSEPDRGTDTQYF. CDR3 nucleotide sequence: TGCGCCAGCAGTGAGCCCGACAGGGGAACAGATACGCAGTATTTT.

The chain uses TRBV29-1 and TRBJ1-3; D might be TRBD1 (5 bases). V dropped 3 bases and J dropped 7 bases, with 13 bases sitting between them. Germline V CDR1 and CDR2: SQVTM, ANQGSEA. The CDR3 extends over 13 amino acids. The CDR3 is CSVDTGLGNTIYF. The CDR3 DNA reads as TGCAGCGTTGATACAGGTTTAGGGAACACCATATATTTT. Full variable domain (remainder filled in from reference TRBV29-1 and TRBJ1-3): SAVISQKPSRDICQRGTSLTIQCQVDSQVTMMFWYRQQPGQSLTLIATANQGSEATYESGFVIDKFPISRPNLTFSTLTVSNMSPEDSSIYLCSVDTGLGNTIYFGEGSWLTVV.

The chain recombines TRBV30 with TRBJ1-4; unclear D gene. The CDR3 extends over 15 amino acids. With 0 bases removed from V and 7 bases from J, the gap between germline ends came to 15 bases. The V gene's germline CDR1 is GTSNPN and CDR2 SVGIG (reference sequence). This CDR3 is CAWSVPGLTGEKLFF. In DNA, the CDR3 is TGTGCCTGGAGTGTACCCGGACTAACGGGTGAAAAACTGTTTTTT. Looking up the rest from reference TRBV30 and TRBJ1-4 gives the full variable domain: SQTIHQWPATLVQPVGSPLSLECTVEGTSNPNLYWYRQAAGRGLQLLFYSVGIGQISSEVPQNLSASRPQDRQFILSSKKLLLSDSGFYLCAWSVPGLTGEKLFFGSGTQLSVL.

V gene TRBV6-1 combines with J gene TRBJ2-1, with D possibly TRBD2 on 5 matching bases. CDR1 is MNHNS and CDR2 is SASEGT in the germline V gene. The CDR3 has 13 residues. V was shortened by 7 bases and J by 4 bases, with 11 bases between the two germline ends. CDR3 in amino acids: CASKVARYNEQFF. DNA for the CDR3: TGTGCCAGCAAGGTAGCGAGGTACAATGAGCAGTTCTTC.

The rearrangement uses TRBV11-1 and TRBJ1-4; TRBD1 matches 9 bases. Trimming cost V 6 bases and J 4 bases; bases outside gene matches: 6. This CDR3 spans 15 amino acids. The germline V gene encodes CDR1 SGHAT and CDR2 FQDESV (reference sequence). CDR3 in amino acids: CASRKGQGDNEKLFF. CDR3 nucleotide sequence: TGTGCCAGCAGGAAGGGACAGGGCGATAATGAAAAACTGTTTTTT.

The chain is built from TRBV28 and TRBJ2-2, with a tentative D call TRBD2 (6 bases). CDR1 is MDHEN and CDR2 is SYDVKM in the germline V gene. Between the trimmed V and J ends, which lost 5 bases and 5 bases, there was a span of 9 bases. This CDR3 is built from 13 residues. CDR3 in amino acids: CASSRLGTGELFF. The CDR3 DNA is TGTGCCAGCAGTCGACTAGGAACCGGGGAGCTGTTTTTT.

This clone was counted once. This chain uses TRBV30 with TRBJ1-5; 8 nucleotides match TRBD1. CDR3 length: 19 residues. With 0 bases clipped from V and 5 bases from J, the junction kept 18 bases outside the gene matches. Germline V gene lookup returns CDR1 GTSNPN and CDR2 SVGIG (reference sequence). The DNA of the CDR3 is TGTGCCTGGAGTGTAGGGTGGCCCACTACAGGGGGGCCGTATCAGCCCCAGCATTTT. Its translation: CAWSVGWPTTGGPYQPQHF.

In DNA form, the CDR3 reads TGCGCCAGCAAAATGTCGCTAGATCAGCCCCAGCATTTT. Protein product: CASKMSLDQPQHF. V gene TRBV5-1 combines with J gene TRBJ1-5; D unclear. The V end was cut by 6 bases, the J end by 5 bases, with 12 bases between. The CDR3 consists of 13 residues. Germline lookup yields CDR1 SGHRS and CDR2 YFSETQ.

V gene TRBV5-1 combines with J gene TRBJ2-1, with 13 bases that match TRBD2. Germline CDR1 is SGHRS and CDR2 is YFSETQ. The CDR3 extends over 16 amino acids. Losses at the gene ends were 1 base for V and 5 bases for J; bases not matched to a gene: 3. CDR3 nucleotide sequence: TGCGCCAGCAGCTTGCAAGGGACTAGCGGGGACAATGAGCAGTTCTTC. Its translation: CASSLQGTSGDNEQFF.